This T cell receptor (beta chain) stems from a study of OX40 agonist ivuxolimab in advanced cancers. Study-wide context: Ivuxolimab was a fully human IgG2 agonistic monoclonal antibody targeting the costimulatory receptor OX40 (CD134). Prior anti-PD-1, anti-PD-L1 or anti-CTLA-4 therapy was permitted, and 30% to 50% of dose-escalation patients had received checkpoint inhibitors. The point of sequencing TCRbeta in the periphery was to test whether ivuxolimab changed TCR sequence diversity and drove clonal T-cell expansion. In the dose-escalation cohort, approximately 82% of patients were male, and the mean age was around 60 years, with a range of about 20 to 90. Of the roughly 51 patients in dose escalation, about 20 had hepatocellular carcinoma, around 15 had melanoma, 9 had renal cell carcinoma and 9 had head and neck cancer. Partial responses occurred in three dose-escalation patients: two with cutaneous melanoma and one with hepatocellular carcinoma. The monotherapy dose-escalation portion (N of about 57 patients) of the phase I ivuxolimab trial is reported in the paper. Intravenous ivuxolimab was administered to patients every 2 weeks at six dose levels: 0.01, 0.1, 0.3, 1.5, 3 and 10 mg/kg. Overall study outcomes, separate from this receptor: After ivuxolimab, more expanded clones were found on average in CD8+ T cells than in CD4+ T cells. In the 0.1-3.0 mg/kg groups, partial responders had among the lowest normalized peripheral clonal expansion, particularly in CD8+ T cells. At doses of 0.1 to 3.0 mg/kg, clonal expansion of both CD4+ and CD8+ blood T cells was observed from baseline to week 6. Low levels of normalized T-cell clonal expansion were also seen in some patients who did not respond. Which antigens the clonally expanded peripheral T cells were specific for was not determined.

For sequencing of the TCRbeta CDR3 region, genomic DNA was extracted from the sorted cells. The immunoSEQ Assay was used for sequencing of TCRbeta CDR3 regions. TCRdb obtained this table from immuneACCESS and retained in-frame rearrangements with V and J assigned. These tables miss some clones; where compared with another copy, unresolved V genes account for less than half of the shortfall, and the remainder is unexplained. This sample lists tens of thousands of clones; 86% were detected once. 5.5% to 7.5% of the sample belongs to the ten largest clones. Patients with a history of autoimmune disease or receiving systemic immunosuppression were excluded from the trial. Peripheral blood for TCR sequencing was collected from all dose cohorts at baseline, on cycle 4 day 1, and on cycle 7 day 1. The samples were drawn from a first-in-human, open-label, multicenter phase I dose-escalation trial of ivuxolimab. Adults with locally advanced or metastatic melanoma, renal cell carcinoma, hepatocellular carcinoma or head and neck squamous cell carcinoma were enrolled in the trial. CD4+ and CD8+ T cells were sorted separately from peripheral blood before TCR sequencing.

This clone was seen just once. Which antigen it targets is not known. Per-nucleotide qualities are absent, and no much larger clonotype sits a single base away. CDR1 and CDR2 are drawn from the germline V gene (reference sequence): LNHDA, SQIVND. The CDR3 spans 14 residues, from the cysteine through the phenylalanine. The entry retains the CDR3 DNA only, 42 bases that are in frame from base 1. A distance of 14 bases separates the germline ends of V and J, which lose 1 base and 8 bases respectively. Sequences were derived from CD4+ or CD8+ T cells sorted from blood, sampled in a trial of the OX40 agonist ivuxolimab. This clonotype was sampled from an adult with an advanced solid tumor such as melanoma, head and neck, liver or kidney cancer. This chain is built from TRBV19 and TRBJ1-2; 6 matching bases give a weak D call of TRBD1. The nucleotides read TGTGCCAGTAGTATAGTTTCCGGGGGCGAGGGCTACACCTTC. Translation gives CASSIVSGGEGYTF.